This T cell receptor (beta chain) was identified during a study of T cell repertoires in cytomegalovirus infection. Study summary: It was the public TCR beta signatures that indicated both CMV infection and matching HLA type. General study points: The ex vivo response showed dominance by HLA-C-restricted CMV-specific TCR beta clonotypes.

Germline V gives CDR1 SGHTA, CDR2 FQGNSA. The CDR3 extends over 14 amino acids. V was clipped by 5 bases and J by 2 bases, with 13 bases between them. From the reads, TCRdb called clonotypes with MiXCR, one entry per CDR3 protein. This table has 170,000 or so distinct CDR3 sequences, 17% appearing once. This clonotype was found a few times. Antigen specificity is unknown. This receptor was obtained from a human donor in good health (CMV status not recorded). Some clones in this sample may be carry-over from other donors' samples. The rearrangement uses TRBV7-2 and TRBJ2-7; no clear D gene. Specimen: CD8+ T cells from PBMCs. CDR3 region: CASSPGTPTYEQYF. The CDR3 DNA sequence: TGTGCCAGCAGCCCAGGTACCCCTACCTACGAGCAGTACTTC. The full variable domain, in which reference TRBV7-2 and TRBJ2-7 provide the parts outside the CDR3, is GAGVSQSPSNKVTEKGKDVELRCDPISGHTALYWYRQSLGQGLEFLIYFQGNSAPDKSGLPSDRFSAERTGGSVSTLTIQRTQQEDSAVYLCASSPGTPTYEQYFGPGTRLTVT.